The 20 T cell receptor beta chains below all came from one sample that was sequenced in a study of blood T cell repertoires in COVID-19. Data came from immunoSEQ multiplex PCR; TCRdb stores just in-frame clones and leaves some out. The profile shows tens of thousands of clones, around 70% of them singletons. Sequenced sample: peripheral blood. The receptors come from a woman aged 50 to 60 with active or convalescent COVID-19.

The rearrangement uses TRBV4-1 and TRBJ1-2; D may be TRBD1 (5 bases). Trimming left V 4 bases short and J 0 bases short, with 12 bases between. The CDR3 extends over 15 amino acids. In germline, CDR1 is MGHRA, CDR2 YSYEKL. CDR3 sequence reads: CASSPQALANYGYTF. The CDR3 nucleotides read TGCGCCAGCAGCCCACAGGCTTTAGCTAACTATGGCTACACCTTC.

This clone has only a few counts. The V gene is TRBV2, the J gene TRBJ2-7; TRBD2 aligns across 7 bases. Trimming removed 5 bases from V and 1 base from J; junction bases left unmatched: 8. CDR1 is SNHLY and CDR2 is FYNNEI in the germline V gene. CDR3 length: 15 residues. This CDR3 is CASSSPGGSSYEQYF. CDR3 nucleotide sequence: TGTGCCAGCAGTTCGCCGGGCGGGAGTTCCTACGAGCAGTACTTC.

The chain combines TRBV13 with TRBJ2-7; D ambiguous. Trimming pared 2 bases from V and 6 bases from J, leaving 8 bases between. Looked up from germline, CDR1 is PRHDT and CDR2 is FYEKMQ (reference sequence). This CDR3 region has 12 residues. The chain's CDR3 is CASSLHSPEQYF. The CDR3 nucleotides read TGTGCCAGCAGCTTACACAGCCCCGAGCAGTACTTC. Full variable domain (rest looked up from reference TRBV13 and TRBJ2-7): AAGVIQSPRHLIKEKRETATLKCYPIPRHDTVYWYQQGPGQDPQFLISFYEKMQSDKGSIPDRFSAQQFSDYHSELNMSSLELGDSALYFCASSLHSPEQYFGPGTRLTVT.

The chain employs TRBV28 and TRBJ2-1; possible D gene TRBD2, 5 bases. The CDR3 totals 15 residues. Germline V gene sequence: CDR1 MDHEN, CDR2 SYDVKM. Trimming shortened V by 5 bases and J by 5 bases, and 16 bases separated the two germline ends. The CDR3 region is CASSNPGGLHNEQFF. The CDR3 DNA follows: TGTGCCAGCAGTAATCCGGGCGGGCTACACAATGAGCAGTTCTTC.

A single count supports this clone. The chain's CDR3 is CASSSPRLEARETQYF. CDR3 sequence (DNA): TGCGCCAGCAGCTCACCCCGACTAGAAGCTCGAGAGACCCAGTACTTC. The V call is TRBV5-1, the J call TRBJ2-5, with a tentative D call TRBD2 (6 bases). The CDR3 consists of 16 residues. In germline, CDR1 is SGHRS, CDR2 YFSETQ. V dropped 3 bases and J dropped 4 bases, with 19 bases sitting between them. Based on the CDR3 plus reference TRBV5-1 and TRBJ2-5, the full variable domain is KAGVTQTPRYLIKTRGQQVTLSCSPISGHRSVSWYQQTPGQGLQFLFEYFSETQRNKGNFPGRFSGRQFSNSRSEMNVSTLELGDSALYLCASSSPRLEARETQYFGPGTRLLVL.

The genes are TRBV12-3 or TRBV12-4 and TRBJ2-7; D not certain. Trimming shortened V by 6 bases and J by 1 base, and 7 bases separated the two germline ends. CDR3 length: 12 amino acids. CDR3 DNA sequence: TGTGCCAGCAGCCCCACTTCCTACGAGCAGTACTTC. Its translation: CASSPTSYEQYF.

The V gene is TRBV6-2 or TRBV6-3, the J gene TRBJ2-1; 9 bases line up with TRBD2. The CDR3 covers 17 residues. The germline gives CDR1 MNHEY, CDR2 SVGEGT. V trimming: 0 bases; J trimming: 4 bases; junction bases outside the gene matches: 7. CDR3 amino acids: CASSYSPTSGIYNEQFF. In nucleotides, the CDR3 is TGTGCCAGCAGTTACTCACCGACTAGCGGAATTTACAATGAGCAGTTCTTC.

The CDR3 DNA reads TGCGCCAGCAGTCGAGGGACAGGGAATGAAAAACTGTTTTTT. Translated, it gives CASSRGTGNEKLFF. The J gene is TRBJ1-4, the V gene TRBV10-1, with 9 bases that match TRBD1. The CDR3 extends over 14 amino acids. Trimming at V came to 5 bases and at J to 5 bases, leaving 3 bases not matched to a gene. Germline-derived CDR1 and CDR2 are WNHNN and SYGVQD (reference sequence).

This chain connects TRBV29-1 to TRBJ2-2, with 9 nucleotides matching TRBD1. Per germline, CDR1 SQVTM and CDR2 ANQGSEA. V was pared by 4 bases and J by 4 bases, with 10 bases of the junction left unmatched. This CDR3 region has 16 residues. The CDR3 DNA is TGCAGCGTTGGGGGACAGGGCGGATTCCTCACCGGGGAGCTGTTTTTT. Amino acids: CSVGGQGGFLTGELFF.

The rearrangement joins TRBV24-1 to TRBJ2-5; tentative D call: TRBD2 (6 bases). The CDR3 consists of 13 residues. Trimming cost V 9 bases and J 5 bases, with 15 bases left between them. Germline-derived CDR1 and CDR2 are KGHDR and SFDVKD. The DNA of the CDR3 is TGTGCCACCTCGACTAGTTACTATGAGACCCAGTACTTC. It codes for CATSTSYYETQYF.

The V call is TRBV6-5, the J call TRBJ1-2; 8 nucleotides agree with TRBD1. Germline trimming cut 7 bases from V and 4 bases from J; bases unmatched to any gene: 8. Germline values: CDR1 MNHEY, CDR2 SVGAGI. CDR3 length: 14 residues. CDR3 region: CASTRTGSPYGYTF. DNA of the CDR3: TGTGCCAGCACCCGGACAGGGTCCCCCTATGGCTACACCTTC.

This clone was observed a single time. V is TRBV3-1 (or the pseudogene TRBV3-2) and J is TRBJ1-2; D might be TRBD1 (5 bases). Trimming cost V 4 bases and J 5 bases, with 5 bases left between them. CDR1 is LGHDT and CDR2 is YNNKEL in the germline V gene (reference sequence). The CDR3 spans 11 residues. The CDR3 loop is CASSPGYGYTF. CDR3 DNA sequence: TGTGCCAGCAGCCCAGGGTATGGCTACACCTTC.

This chain uses TRBV25-1 with TRBJ2-5; D unresolved. The V gene's germline CDR1 is MGHDK and CDR2 SYGVNS. V was clipped by 3 bases and J by 1 base, with 12 bases between them. The CDR3 covers 15 residues. In DNA form, the CDR3 reads TGTGCCAGCAGTGACGTCGAGCGCCTCCAAGAGACCCAGTACTTC. The encoded protein is CASSDVERLQETQYF. Full variable domain (missing parts from reference TRBV25-1 and TRBJ2-5): EADIYQTPRYLVIGTGKKITLECSQTMGHDKMYWYQQDPGMELHLIHYSYGVNSTEKGDLSSESTVSRIRTEHFPLTLESARPSHTSQYLCASSDVERLQETQYFGPGTRLLVL.

The rearrangement uses TRBV5-6 and TRBJ2-1; 12 bases align to TRBD2. Per germline, CDR1 SGHDT and CDR2 YYEEEE. The CDR3 has 18 amino acids. Trimming at V came to 7 bases and at J to 3 bases, leaving 14 bases not matched to a gene. DNA for the CDR3: TGTGCCAGCCGAATTCTGCAGTTGGGACTAGCGGGCTACAATGAGCAGTTCTTC. Protein product: CASRILQLGLAGYNEQFF.

The chain carries TRBV7-9 and TRBJ2-7; D is perhaps TRBD1 (5 bases). This CDR3 contains 14 residues. The V end lost 5 bases, the J end lost 0 bases, and 11 bases lay between the germline ends. CDR1 SEHNR and CDR2 FQNEAQ come from the germline V gene (reference sequence). For the CDR3, the DNA is TGTGCCAGCAGCCTGACAGCGAGCTCCTACGAGCAGTACTTC. The encoded protein is CASSLTASSYEQYF.

This sequence joins TRBV10-3 and TRBJ2-5; a weak D match, TRBD2 (5 bases). This CDR3 region has 15 residues. Trimming cost V 0 bases and J 1 base, with 9 bases left between them. Germline V lookup: CDR1 ENHRY, CDR2 SYGVKD. CDR3 in DNA: TGTGCCATCAGTGAGTCCGGGGTGCTCCAAGAGACCCAGTACTTC. Translated: CAISESGVLQETQYF.

The V and J genes are TRBV6-2 or TRBV6-3 and TRBJ2-1, with 10 bases aligning to TRBD2. J gave up 9 bases and V 6 bases, and 11 bases lay outside the gene matches. Per the germline V gene, CDR1 is MNHEY and CDR2 is SVGEGT. CDR3 size: 15 residues. The CDR3 reads CASSRGLASRGEQFF. The CDR3 nucleotides are TGTGCCAGCAGCCGGGGACTAGCGTCCAGGGGTGAGCAGTTCTTC.

The chain is built from TRBV18 and TRBJ1-4, with 8 bases fitting TRBD1. Unmatched junction bases numbered 5, after V lost 3 bases and J lost 8 bases. CDR3 length equals 14 residues. CDR1 is KGHSH, CDR2 LQKENI, per germline. DNA of the CDR3: TGTGCCAGCTCACCGACAGGGGTAGGGGAAAAACTGTTTTTT. It translates to CASSPTGVGEKLFF.

The chain combines TRBV7-6 with TRBJ2-3, with 14 bases lining up with TRBD2. CDR3 length: 16 residues. The germline V gene has CDR1 SGHVS and CDR2 FNYEAQ. V was clipped by 1 base and J by 4 bases; unmatched bases: 1. The CDR3 nucleotides read TGTGCCAGCAGCTTAGGACTAGCGGGAGGGGCAGATACGCAGTATTTT. It translates to CASSLGLAGGADTQYF.

This clone was found a few times. The chain combines TRBV10-3 with TRBJ1-5; 7 bases align to TRBD1. Germline V gene data show CDR1 as ENHRY and CDR2 as SYGVKD. This CDR3 comprises 15 residues. Trimming removed 5 bases from V and 0 bases from J; junction bases left unmatched: 4. In DNA form, the CDR3 reads TGTGCCATCAGTCGGGACAGCTATAGCAATCAGCCCCAGCATTTT. It translates to CAISRDSYSNQPQHF.